This T cell receptor beta chain originates from a study of cytotoxic CD8 clonotypes in ibrutinib-treated CLL. About this clone: Its antigen is still unknown.

Study-wide results and caveats: An increase in clonality occurred at ibrutinib response, followed by a return toward baseline at progression. Shared public clonotypes were rare, and on treatment they either got smaller or stayed the same. Sampling times (in sustained-remission versus progressing patients) were not the same. Patients had baseline clonality above age-matched healthy donors, and this clonality moved with circulating CD8+ T-cell counts.

The V gene lost 4 bases and the J gene lost 3 bases, with 12 bases spanning the gap. Germline assignment: CDR1 SNHLY and CDR2 FYNNEI. This CDR3 spans 15 amino acids. Produced via immunoSEQ multiplex PCR; TCRdb's table is partial and in-frame only. Among some 310,000 clones listed, almost 80% were seen once. The receptor's source is a human donor with chronic lymphocytic leukemia. Material: PBMCs, obtained before ibrutinib treatment. J is TRBJ1-4 and V is TRBV2; TRBD1 is a possible D gene (5 bases). The CDR3 nucleotides are TGTGCCAGCAGTGTGAACGAACAGGCTAATGAAAAACTGTTTTTT. Translation gives CASSVNEQANEKLFF.